The 21 T cell receptor beta chains presented below share a single source sample, sequenced in a study of somatic mutations in cytotoxic T cells in rheumatoid arthritis. Assay used: immunoSEQ multiplex PCR; TCRdb lists only in-frame clones, some missing. The table includes several thousand clones, under 75% detected once. Sequencing was carried out using CD8+ T cells sorted from blood. These TCRs come from a woman in her forties or fifties in good health.

The chain combines TRBV12-5 with TRBJ2-7, with 7 bases aligning to TRBD2. V lost 5 bases, J lost 2 bases, and 12 bases stayed unmatched. The length of the CDR3 is 16 residues. Germline CDR1 reads LGHNT; CDR2 reads FRNRAP. CDR3 nucleotide sequence: TGTGCTAGTGGTCCCCAAACCGGGACTACTACCTACGAGCAGTACTTC. It specifies CASGPQTGTTTYEQYF. Using reference TRBV12-5 and TRBJ2-7 for the parts outside the CDR3, the full variable domain is DARVTQTPRHKVTEMGQEVTMRCQPILGHNTVFWYRQTMMQGLELLAYFRNRAPLDDSGMPKDRFSAEMPDATLATLKIQPSEPRDSAVYFCASGPQTGTTTYEQYFGPGTRLTVT.

The rearrangement uses TRBV7-3 and TRBJ2-7; 9 bases map to TRBD2. The CDR3 totals 14 residues. With V trimmed by 5 bases and J by 4 bases, 6 bases remained unmatched. In germline, CDR1 is SGHTA, CDR2 FQGTGA. This CDR3 is CASSSSGGGYEQYF. In DNA form, the CDR3 reads TGTGCCAGCAGCAGTAGCGGGGGTGGATACGAGCAGTACTTC.

The chain joins TRBV5-6 to TRBJ2-7; possibly TRBD2 for D (5 bases). CDR1 SGHDT and CDR2 YYEEEE come from the germline V gene. Trimming shortened V by 1 base and J by 6 bases, and 14 bases separated the two germline ends. The CDR3 covers 14 residues. CDR3 DNA: TGTGCCAGCAGCTTGAGTAGTAGGAGGTCCGAGCAGTACTTC. Translating it yields CASSLSSRRSEQYF.

The chain couples TRBV7-3 to TRBJ2-1, with D maybe TRBD2 (7 bases). V shed 4 bases and J shed 5 bases, with 27 bases lying between them. CDR1 and CDR2 from the germline V gene are SGHTA and FQGTGA. CDR3 length: 19 residues. The CDR3 sequence is CASSSETGFVIGGDNEQFF. The CDR3 region has the DNA TGTGCCAGCAGCTCGGAAACAGGGTTTGTAATTGGGGGGGACAATGAGCAGTTCTTC.

This clone appeared a single time. The chain employs TRBV7-9 and TRBJ1-4, with D possibly TRBD1 on 5 matching bases. CDR1 and CDR2 (germline): SEHNR, FQNEAQ (reference sequence). The CDR3 contains 15 residues. V was pared by 7 bases and J by 2 bases, with 14 bases between. The CDR3 sequence is CASTITGGTNEKLFF. In nucleotides, the CDR3 is TGTGCCAGCACCATAACGGGGGGGACTAATGAAAAACTGTTTTTT.

The chain joins TRBV12-5 to TRBJ2-7, with TRBD1 as a possible D gene (5 bases). CDR3 length: 15 residues. Germline V lookup: CDR1 LGHNT, CDR2 FRNRAP. The V and J ends lost 0 bases and 0 bases respectively, with 9 bases between them. CDR3 region: CASGLVGQGSYEQYF. The CDR3 nucleotides are TGTGCTAGTGGTTTGGTTGGGCAGGGCTCCTACGAGCAGTACTTC.

V and J are TRBV4-3 and TRBJ2-7; 11 bases match TRBD1. Per germline, CDR1 LGHNA and CDR2 YSLEER. The CDR3 runs 15 residues. V was pared by 0 bases and J by 6 bases, with 4 bases of the junction left unmatched. CDR3 in DNA: TGCGCCAGCAGCCAAGATGGGACAGGGGGACTCGAGCAGTACTTC. Its translation: CASSQDGTGGLEQYF.

V and J are TRBV10-2 and TRBJ2-3; weak D call: TRBD1 (5 bases). V lost 2 bases and J lost 3, with 15 bases in between. Germline assignment: CDR1 WSHSY and CDR2 SAAADI. The CDR3 totals 16 residues. This CDR3 reads CASSELGQGRTDTQYF. The CDR3 region has the DNA TGCGCCAGCAGTGAGCTGGGGCAGGGTAGGACAGATACGCAGTATTTT.

This chain links TRBV4-3 with TRBJ1-2; a possible D gene is TRBD1 (5 bases). The CDR3 is 14 amino acids. Trimming took off 1 base at V and 4 bases at J, with 10 bases between the two ends. In germline, CDR1 is LGHNA, CDR2 YSLEER. The CDR3 DNA reads as TGCGCCAGCAGCCAAGGGGGGGGGAGCTATGGCTACACCTTC. Protein sequence: CASSQGGGSYGYTF.

The chain links TRBV6-4 to TRBJ1-1; possibly TRBD1 for D (6 bases). CDR3 length: 14 residues. Trimming stripped 3 bases from V and 3 bases from J, with 11 bases between. The germline CDR1 and CDR2 sequences are MRHNA and SNTAGT. This CDR3 is CASSEQGWDTEAFF. CDR3 coding DNA: TGTGCCAGCAGTGAACAGGGATGGGACACTGAAGCTTTCTTT.

The V and J genes are TRBV9 and TRBJ2-1; D is perhaps TRBD2 (6 bases). The CDR3 loop spans 13 amino acids. Trimming removed 0 bases from V and 7 bases from J, with 8 bases in between. The germline V gene encodes CDR1 SGDLS and CDR2 YYNGEE. The CDR3 DNA follows: TGTGCCAGCAGCGTAGGGGGGAGGAATGAGCAGTTCTTC. Amino acid sequence: CASSVGGRNEQFF.

This chain connects TRBV9 to TRBJ2-7; TRBD1 matches at 10 bases. The CDR3 has 14 residues. The V gene's germline CDR1 is SGDLS and CDR2 YYNGEE. Trimming cost V 3 bases and J 5 bases; bases outside gene matches: 5. For the CDR3, the DNA is TGTGCCAGCAGCGGGGGACAGGGGCACAACGAGCAGTACTTC. Its protein is CASSGGQGHNEQYF.

This clone was observed a few times. The chain employs TRBV2 and TRBJ2-2, with TRBD1 identical over 8 bases. CDR1 and CDR2 (germline): SNHLY, FYNNEI. Trimming removed 3 bases from V and 6 bases from J; junction bases left unmatched: 6. The CDR3 loop spans 15 amino acids. The CDR3 is CASSEAQGGAGELFF. Here the CDR3 DNA reads TGTGCCAGCAGTGAGGCACAGGGGGGAGCCGGGGAGCTGTTTTTT.

V gene TRBV27 combines with J gene TRBJ2-7, with 7 bases identical to TRBD1. V was clipped by 3 bases and J by 6 bases; unmatched bases: 5. CDR1 and CDR2 (germline): MNHEY, SMNVEV (reference sequence). The CDR3 totals 13 residues. For the CDR3, the DNA is TGTGCCAGCAGTTTTGGGGCAGGGGGCGAGCAGTACTTC. It codes for CASSFGAGGEQYF.

The chain combines TRBV5-1 with TRBJ2-5, with D unresolved. Germline lookup yields CDR1 SGHRS and CDR2 YFSETQ. CDR3 length: 16 amino acids. V lost 0 bases to trimming and J lost 5 bases, with 17 bases between them. The CDR3 sequence: CASSLDATPRRETQYF. The CDR3 DNA is TGCGCCAGCAGCTTGGACGCGACCCCCCGGCGGGAGACCCAGTACTTC.

V and J are TRBV5-8 and TRBJ2-7, with D tentatively TRBD1 (6 bases). The CDR3 has 13 residues. Germline V gene data show CDR1 as SGHTS and CDR2 as YDEGEE. The V and J ends lost 4 bases and 2 bases respectively, with 10 bases between them. CDR3 sequence reads: CASSPGTPYEQYF. CDR3 bases: TGTGCCAGCAGCCCAGGGACACCCTACGAGCAGTACTTC.

This clone was counted only a few times. This chain links TRBV19 with TRBJ2-3; TRBD1 is a possible D gene (6 bases). The V gene's germline CDR1 is LNHDA and CDR2 SQIVND (reference sequence). CDR3 length equals 13 residues. V gave up 5 bases and J gave up 7 bases, with 13 bases separating them. This CDR3 is CASSDRSSNTQYF. The CDR3 nucleotides read TGTGCCAGTAGTGACAGGAGTTCAAATACGCAGTATTTT.

This clone was seen more than once but under ten times. The V gene is TRBV6-4, the J gene TRBJ2-1; 11 nucleotides line up with TRBD1. Germline CDR1 reads MRHNA; CDR2 reads SNTAGT. This CDR3 contains 14 residues. The ends lost 2 bases at V and 6 bases at J; junction bases unmatched: 0. Here the CDR3 reads CASSDGTGGNEQFF. The DNA of the CDR3 is TGTGCCAGCAGTGACGGGACAGGGGGCAATGAGCAGTTCTTC.

The chain employs TRBV6-5 and TRBJ2-2, with TRBD1 matching over 8 bases. CDR3 length: 14 residues. Germline V CDR1 and CDR2: MNHEY, SVGAGI. With 5 bases clipped from V and 3 bases from J, the junction kept 2 bases outside the gene matches. The CDR3 is CASSEQGDTGELFF. The DNA for the CDR3 is TGTGCCAGCAGTGAACAGGGGGACACCGGGGAGCTGTTTTTT.

This clone was detected once. The chain couples TRBV5-8 to TRBJ1-2; 7 bases match TRBD1. V lost 0 bases, J lost 3 bases, and 2 bases stayed unmatched. The CDR3 consists of 14 residues. Per germline, CDR1 SGHTS and CDR2 YDEGEE. CDR3 sequence: CASSLGDSYYGYTF. The CDR3 DNA sequence: TGTGCCAGCAGCTTGGGGGACAGCTACTATGGCTACACCTTC.

This clone was picked up a small number of times. The chain carries TRBV4-1 and TRBJ1-1; possibly TRBD1 for D (5 bases). Germline CDR1 MGHRA, CDR2 YSYEKL. The CDR3 spans 13 residues. Trimming pared 0 bases from V and 4 bases from J, leaving 6 bases between. The CDR3 sequence: CASSQDGGTEAFF. The CDR3 nucleotides read TGCGCCAGCAGCCAAGACGGGGGCACTGAAGCTTTCTTT.